These 13 T cell receptor beta chains were sequenced from one sample in a study of T-cell memory formation after mild COVID-19. TCRdb re-called the 5' RACE reads through MiXCR, storing one row per CDR3 protein. The table lists 470,000 or so distinct CDR3 sequences, about 18% of them singletons. The sample taken for sequencing was PBMCs or a T cell subset sorted from them (not recorded which). The receptors were sampled from an adult woman who had mild COVID-19 (a few samples of this study predate the infection). Cell type and time point are not known.

The J gene is TRBJ2-1, the V gene TRBV11-2; D may be TRBD2 (6 bases). Germline V lookup: CDR1 SGHAT, CDR2 FQNNGV. V dropped 1 base and J dropped 3 bases, with 16 bases sitting between them. The CDR3 runs to 17 residues. The CDR3 spells CASSLGLRGGVYNEQFF. In nucleotides, the CDR3 is TGTGCCAGCAGCTTAGGGCTCCGGGGCGGGGTCTACAATGAGCAGTTCTTC.

The rearrangement links TRBV3-1 to TRBJ2-5; 8 bases map to TRBD1. V lost 4 bases and J lost 0; bases outside the gene matches: 13. The CDR3 is 18 residues long. CDR1 LGHDT and CDR2 YNNKEL come from the germline V gene (reference sequence). The CDR3 DNA is TGTGCCAGCAGCCCCACCTCCGAACCGGGACAGGACCAAGAGACCCAGTACTTC. Its protein is CASSPTSEPGQDQETQYF.

In this sample, this clonotype turned up a few times. This chain links TRBV20-1 with TRBJ2-1, with 13 positions matching TRBD2. CDR1 and CDR2 (germline): DFQATT, SNEGSKA (reference sequence). The CDR3 has 15 amino acids. Germline trimming cut 2 bases from V and 5 bases from J; bases unmatched to any gene: 3. CDR3: CSARKTSGGNNEQFF. The CDR3 bases are TGCAGTGCTAGAAAGACTAGCGGGGGGAACAATGAGCAGTTCTTC.

This chain connects TRBV7-8 to TRBJ1-4; weak D call: TRBD1 (6 bases). V lost 4 bases and J lost 3, with 12 bases in between. In germline, CDR1 is SGHVS, CDR2 FQNEAQ. The CDR3 runs 15 residues. The chain's CDR3 is CASSWNRAANEKLFF. Here the CDR3 DNA reads TGTGCCAGCAGCTGGAACAGGGCGGCTAATGAAAAACTGTTTTTT.

The CDR3 loop reads CASSSPLSGGASEQFF. CDR3 nucleotide sequence: TGTGCCAGCAGCAGCCCTCTGAGCGGGGGGGCTAGTGAGCAGTTCTTC. This chain joins TRBV7-9 and TRBJ2-1; 10 nucleotides match TRBD2. V was clipped by 5 bases and J by 9 bases; unmatched bases: 13. The CDR3 is 16 amino acids. Germline lookup yields CDR1 SEHNR and CDR2 FQNEAQ (reference sequence). Based on the CDR3 plus reference TRBV7-9 and TRBJ2-1, the full variable domain is DTGVSQNPRHKITKRGQNVTFRCDPISEHNRLYWYRQTLGQGPEFLTYFQNEAQLEKSRLLSDRFSAERPKGSFSTLEIQRTEQGDSAMYLCASSSPLSGGASEQFFGPGTRLTVL.

This clonotype was seen only a few times. The chain uses TRBV29-1 and TRBJ1-1, with a tentative D call TRBD1 (6 bases). V was cut by 4 bases and J by 1 base, with 16 bases left in between. Germline CDR1 is SQVTM and CDR2 is ANQGSEA. This CDR3 spans 15 amino acids. The CDR3 region has the DNA TGCAGCGTTGTAACGGACAGCCTAACGAACACTGAAGCTTTCTTT. It codes for CSVVTDSLTNTEAFF.

V usage is TRBV21-1 and J usage is TRBJ2-1; TRBD1 was called by the table and not checked on the DNA. TRBV21-1 is marked as a pseudogene. CDR3 length: 15 residues. CDR3 sequence: CASSKEGRVRGEQFF. As DNA, the CDR3 is TGTGCCAGCAGCAAAGAAGGGCGGGTGCGAGGCGAGCAGTTCTTC.

This clonotype was observed a handful of times. The chain couples TRBV6-5 to TRBJ2-5, with D perhaps matching TRBD2 (6 bases). The CDR3 length is 21 residues. The germline V and J ends were trimmed by 3 bases and 1 base, with 30 bases remaining between them. Germline V lookup: CDR1 MNHEY, CDR2 SVGAGI. CDR3 sequence: CASSYVSIRRGGEVRQETQYF. In nucleotides, the CDR3 is TGTGCCAGCAGTTATGTATCGATTCGGAGGGGCGGTGAGGTTCGCCAAGAGACCCAGTACTTC.

The chain employs TRBV4-1 and TRBJ2-5, with TRBD1 matching 7 bases. Germline CDR1 reads MGHRA; CDR2 reads YSYEKL. The junction had 12 bases not matched to a gene; V was cut back by 4 bases and J by 1 base. This CDR3 spans 17 amino acids. The CDR3 loop reads CASSLTWTGGLQETQYF. CDR3 bases: TGCGCCAGCAGCCTGACATGGACAGGAGGTCTCCAAGAGACCCAGTACTTC.

This clonotype was observed a handful of times. V is TRBV20-1 and J is TRBJ2-1; D is undetermined. Between the trimmed V and J ends, which lost 5 bases and 2 bases, there was a span of 10 bases. The V gene's germline CDR1 is DFQATT and CDR2 SNEGSKA (reference sequence). This CDR3 spans 13 amino acids. CDR3 sequence (DNA): TGCAGTGCTTATCCCTCCCCCTACAATGAGCAGTTCTTC. This gives the protein CSAYPSPYNEQFF.

J is TRBJ2-2 and V is TRBV18; D is undetermined. Looked up from germline, CDR1 is KGHSH and CDR2 is LQKENI. The CDR3 spans 14 residues. V was trimmed by 3 bases and J by 1 base, leaving 6 bases between them. The CDR3 spells CASSPDLNTGELFF. The CDR3 nucleotides read TGTGCCAGCTCACCGGATCTGAACACCGGGGAGCTGTTTTTT.

The rearrangement uses TRBV7-9 and TRBJ2-5; D may be TRBD2 (5 bases). The CDR3 covers 16 residues. Trimming removed 3 bases from V and 2 bases from J, with 16 bases in between. Per the germline V gene, CDR1 is SEHNR and CDR2 is FQNEAQ (reference sequence). CDR3 in amino acids: CASSFTGDYLQETQYF. The CDR3 DNA is TGTGCCAGCAGCTTTACTGGAGACTACCTTCAAGAGACCCAGTACTTC.

V and J are TRBV23-1 and TRBJ1-1, with 9 bases that match TRBD1. TRBV23-1 qualifies as an ORF whose function is uncertain. Trimming at V came to 8 bases and at J to 5 bases, leaving 6 bases not matched to a gene. The CDR3 consists of 13 residues. CDR3 nucleotide sequence: TGCGCCAGCCCACAGGGGGCTTGGACTGAAGCTTTCTTT. Protein product: CASPQGAWTEAFF.